The 28 T cell receptor beta chains below were found in one sample sequenced in a study of blood T cell repertoires in COVID-19. TCRdb keeps only in-frame clones here, not all; method: immunoSEQ multiplex PCR. Seen here are 430,000 or so clones, over 75% observed once, and the top ten hold approximately 1.5%. The sample consisted of PBMCs or T cells enriched from blood (not recorded which). The origin of the receptors is a woman younger than 35 who had been exposed to COVID-19.

The chain joins TRBV19 to TRBJ1-2; tentative D call: TRBD1 (5 bases). Trimming left V 10 bases short and J 0 bases short, with 12 bases between. CDR3 length: 13 amino acids. Germline V gene sequence: CDR1 LNHDA, CDR2 SQIVND (reference sequence). The CDR3 protein is CATQEPTNYGYTF. CDR3 sequence (DNA): TGTGCCACACAGGAGCCCACTAACTATGGCTACACCTTC.

CDR3 DNA: TGCGCCAGCAGCCATACTAGCGGGTCCGATACGCAGTATTTT. It encodes CASSHTSGSDTQYF. The chain has TRBV4-3 and TRBJ2-3, with 9 bases matching TRBD2. The CDR3 is made up of 14 amino acids. Unmatched junction bases numbered 4, after V lost 3 bases and J lost 6 bases. Germline CDR1 is LGHNA and CDR2 is YSLEER.

This sequence joins TRBV29-1 and TRBJ1-1, with 9 bases aligning to TRBD1. With 6 bases clipped from V and 2 bases from J, the junction kept 10 bases outside the gene matches. The CDR3 is made up of 15 amino acids. Germline-derived CDR1 and CDR2 are SQVTM and ANQGSEA. The CDR3 region has the DNA TGCAGCGTAGTTTTGGGGACAGGGTTAAACACTGAAGCTTTCTTT. Its protein is CSVVLGTGLNTEAFF.

This sequence joins TRBV7-2 and TRBJ2-1; the D gene is possibly TRBD2 (5 bases). Per germline, CDR1 SGHTA and CDR2 FQGNSA. This CDR3 has 15 residues. The V end was cut by 1 base, the J end by 0 bases, with 7 bases between. DNA for the CDR3: TGTGCCAGCAGCTTAGAAGCGGTCTCCTACAATGAGCAGTTCTTC. It codes for CASSLEAVSYNEQFF.

The V and J genes are TRBV18 and TRBJ2-5; no clear D gene. The ends were cut back, 4 bases at V and 1 base at J, with 13 bases in the middle. The CDR3 totals 15 residues. The V gene's germline CDR1 is KGHSH and CDR2 LQKENI. This CDR3 is CASSRNPNSQETQYF. CDR3 sequence (DNA): TGTGCCAGCTCACGAAACCCCAACAGCCAAGAGACCCAGTACTTC.

This clone occurred a few times. The chain is built from TRBV19 and TRBJ2-7; possible D gene TRBD1, 5 bases. V lost 3 bases and J lost 6, with 15 bases in between. Germline values: CDR1 LNHDA, CDR2 SQIVND (reference sequence). The CDR3 consists of 14 residues. The CDR3 loop reads CASSMALDSSEQYF. DNA for the CDR3: TGTGCCAGTAGTATGGCCCTCGACAGTTCCGAGCAGTACTTC. Variable domain in full (rest from reference TRBV19 and TRBJ2-7): DGGITQSPKYLFRKEGQNVTLSCEQNLNHDAMYWYRQDPGQGLRLIYYSQIVNDFQKGDIAEGYSVSREKKESFPLTVTSAQKNPTAFYLCASSMALDSSEQYFGPGTRLTVT.

The V and J genes are TRBV12-3 or TRBV12-4 and TRBJ2-7, with D perhaps TRBD2 (5 bases). V lost 6 bases to trimming and J lost 2 bases, with 11 bases between them. The CDR3 loop spans 13 amino acids. Written as DNA, the CDR3 is TGTGCCAGCAGACAACCGGGGACCTACGAGCAGTACTTC. Amino acid sequence: CASRQPGTYEQYF.

The V call is TRBV4-2, the J call TRBJ2-3; D ambiguous. V was pared by 4 bases and J by 6 bases, with 11 bases between. The CDR3 extends over 13 amino acids. CDR1 is LGHNA, CDR2 YNFKEQ, per germline. The CDR3, as DNA: TGTGCCAGCAGCCCCGAGAGCCCGGATACGCAGTATTTT. Its translation: CASSPESPDTQYF.

This CDR3 reads CASSSTAGNSPLHF. CDR3 DNA sequence: TGTGCCAGCAGTTCGACAGCGGGGAATTCACCCCTCCACTTT. V is TRBV6-5 and J is TRBJ1-6; TRBD1 is a possible D gene (5 bases). This CDR3 contains 14 residues. Trimming cost V 4 bases and J 7 bases, with 11 bases left between them. Germline assignment: CDR1 MNHEY and CDR2 SVGAGI.

CDR3 nucleotides: TGTGCCAGCAGCTCAAGGGGCTACGAGCAGTACTTC. It codes for CASSSRGYEQYF. The V and J genes are TRBV28 and TRBJ2-7; a weak D match, TRBD1 (5 bases). Germline lookup yields CDR1 MDHEN and CDR2 SYDVKM. The CDR3 is 12 residues long. V was shortened by 6 bases and J by 3 bases, with 9 bases between the two germline ends.

CDR3 amino acids: CASSLKGAAETQYF. The CDR3 coding sequence is TGTGCCAGCAGCTTGAAGGGGGCGGCAGAGACCCAGTACTTC. The chain has TRBV5-4 and TRBJ2-5; TRBD1 aligns across 7 bases. Per germline, CDR1 SGHNT and CDR2 YYREEE (reference sequence). Trimming took 1 base from V and 4 from J; bases not matched to a gene: 4. This CDR3 is built from 14 residues. The complete variable domain, with remaining parts taken from reference TRBV5-4 and TRBJ2-5, reads ETGVTQSPTHLIKTRGQQVTLRCSSQSGHNTVSWYQQALGQGPQFIFQYYREEENGRGNFPPRFSGLQFPNYSSELNVNALELDDSALYLCASSLKGAAETQYFGPGTRLLVL.

The chain is built from TRBV9 and TRBJ2-2; 10 nucleotides align to TRBD1. The CDR3 totals 16 residues. The V segment lost 4 bases and the J segment 4 bases; nucleotides outside the gene matches: 7. Germline V lookup: CDR1 SGDLS, CDR2 YYNGEE. As DNA, the CDR3 is TGTGCCAGCAGCCTCACGGGACAGGGGTTCACCGGGGAGCTGTTTTTT. Its translation: CASSLTGQGFTGELFF.

V and J are TRBV20-1 and TRBJ1-1; D is undetermined. CDR3 length equals 10 residues. V was clipped by 3 bases and J by 7 bases, with 6 bases between them. CDR1 and CDR2 from the germline V gene are DFQATT and SNEGSKA (reference sequence). The CDR3: CSAREDEAFF. DNA for the CDR3: TGCAGTGCTAGGGAGGATGAAGCTTTCTTT.

V and J are TRBV6-1 and TRBJ2-5, with D perhaps matching TRBD2 (5 bases). Germline V gives CDR1 MNHNS, CDR2 SASEGT. CDR3 length: 17 residues. V lost 2 bases to trimming and J lost 0 bases, with 16 bases between them. The CDR3 sequence is CASSEKRVAVYQETQYF. The CDR3 coding sequence is TGTGCCAGCAGTGAAAAGAGGGTAGCAGTGTACCAAGAGACCCAGTACTTC.

The chain links TRBV28 to TRBJ1-2; TRBD1 agrees at 7 bases. Unmatched junction bases numbered 2, after V lost 3 bases and J lost 7 bases. This CDR3 region has 12 residues. The germline gives CDR1 MDHEN, CDR2 SYDVKM. CDR3 in DNA: TGTGCCAGCAGTTTTGACAGGGCTGGCTACACCTTC. Translated: CASSFDRAGYTF.

This sequence joins TRBV18 and TRBJ2-1; D is possibly TRBD2 (6 bases). The CDR3 contains 13 residues. Trimming pared 4 bases from V and 5 bases from J, leaving 9 bases between. The germline V gene has CDR1 KGHSH and CDR2 LQKENI. The CDR3 bases are TGTGCCAGCTCACGGGGGGAGAACAATGAGCAGTTCTTC. Its translation: CASSRGENNEQFF.

V is TRBV21-1 and J is TRBJ2-7; no check of the table's D call, TRBD1, against the DNA was made. TRBV21-1 is a pseudogene. The CDR3 totals 16 residues. The DNA for the CDR3 is TGTGCCAGCAGCAAAAGGGACAGAAACCTATCCTACGAGCAGTACTTC. The encoded protein is CASSKRDRNLSYEQYF.

The chain couples TRBV19 to TRBJ2-7; perhaps TRBD2 as D (5 bases). The CDR3 extends over 14 amino acids. Between the trimmed V and J ends, which lost 5 bases and 2 bases, there was a span of 13 bases. Germline CDR1 LNHDA, CDR2 SQIVND (reference sequence). CDR3 sequence: CASSPRTGTYEQYF. CDR3 bases: TGTGCCAGTAGTCCTCGGACGGGGACCTACGAGCAGTACTTC.

Only a few counts were recorded for this clone. The chain carries TRBV27 and TRBJ2-7; 12 bases map to TRBD2. Trimming took 9 bases from V and 4 from J; bases not matched to a gene: 7. This CDR3 has 14 amino acids. Germline V gene data show CDR1 as MNHEY and CDR2 as SMNVEV (reference sequence). CDR3 in amino acids: CASSFLAGGYEQYF. The CDR3 DNA is TGTGCCAGTTCCTTTCTAGCGGGAGGGTACGAGCAGTACTTC.

The chain has TRBV9 and TRBJ2-5; D is ambiguous. Germline CDR1 is SGDLS and CDR2 is YYNGEE. This CDR3 region has 16 residues. With 0 bases removed from V and 2 bases from J, the gap between germline ends came to 14 bases. The CDR3 loop is CASSVGASRSQETQYF. DNA for the CDR3: TGTGCCAGCAGCGTAGGAGCCTCACGGAGTCAAGAGACCCAGTACTTC.

The chain uses TRBV29-1 and TRBJ2-3; a possible D gene is TRBD1 (6 bases). The CDR3 has 13 residues. V dropped 8 bases and J dropped 2 bases, with 14 bases sitting between them. Germline values: CDR1 SQVTM, CDR2 ANQGSEA. In nucleotides, the CDR3 is TGCAGCCTGGTGGGGGCAGCCACAGATACGCAGTATTTT. It translates to CSLVGAATDTQYF.

The chain combines TRBV7-3 with TRBJ1-2; no clear D. Trimming stripped 2 bases from V and 4 bases from J, with 8 bases between. Germline CDR1 reads SGHTA; CDR2 reads FQGTGA. The CDR3 is made up of 13 amino acids. The DNA of the CDR3 is TGTGCCAGCAGCTTACCAGGTCTCTATGGCTACACCTTC. Amino acid sequence: CASSLPGLYGYTF.

J is TRBJ2-3 and V is TRBV2, with 9 nucleotides matching TRBD2. The V gene's germline CDR1 is SNHLY and CDR2 FYNNEI. The CDR3 contains 15 residues. V trimming: 3 bases; J trimming: 8 bases; junction bases outside the gene matches: 9. This CDR3 reads CASSDYLAGPLTQYF. In nucleotides, the CDR3 is TGTGCCAGCAGTGATTATCTAGCGGGACCCCTTACGCAGTATTTT.

The CDR3 coding sequence is TGTGCCAGCGATACAACCCTCTCCTACGAGCAGTACTTC. Residues: CASDTTLSYEQYF. The chain uses TRBV21-1 and TRBJ2-7; the D call in the table, TRBD1, was not verified against the DNA. TRBV21-1 has pseudogene status. CDR3 size: 13 residues.

The chain carries TRBV28 and TRBJ1-4, with 7 positions matching TRBD1. Germline loops: CDR1 MDHEN, CDR2 SYDVKM. CDR3 length: 14 amino acids. V was clipped by 4 bases and J by 5 bases; unmatched bases: 4. CDR3 coding DNA: TGTGCCAGCAGTTGGGGACAGAAGAATGAAAAACTGTTTTTT. It specifies CASSWGQKNEKLFF. Variable domain in full (rest from reference TRBV28 and TRBJ1-4): DVKVTQSSRYLVKRTGEKVFLECVQDMDHENMFWYRQDPGLGLRLIYFSYDVKMKEKGDIPEGYSVSREKKERFSLILESASTNQTSMYLCASSWGQKNEKLFFGSGTQLSVL.

V gene TRBV7-2 combines with J gene TRBJ1-6; no definite D call. CDR1 and CDR2 (germline): SGHTA, FQGNSA. V lost 3 bases, J lost 7 bases, and 10 bases lay in between. The CDR3 runs to 14 residues. CDR3 sequence (DNA): TGTGCCAGCAGCTTTAACCCGAGCAATTCACCCCTCCACTTT. This codes for CASSFNPSNSPLHF.

The chain recombines TRBV4-1 with TRBJ1-1; D not certain. The length of the CDR3 is 15 residues. Germline V gene data show CDR1 as MGHRA and CDR2 as YSYEKL. Trimming cost V 0 bases and J 0 bases, with 8 bases left between them. CDR3 in amino acids: CASSQDEVLNTEAFF. Written as DNA, the CDR3 is TGCGCCAGCAGCCAAGATGAGGTCTTGAACACTGAAGCTTTCTTT.

The genes are TRBV3-1 (or the pseudogene TRBV3-2) and TRBJ2-7; D gene unclear. Germline CDR1 and CDR2: LGHDT and YNNKEL (reference sequence). Deletions cut 0 bases from V and 1 base from J, with 7 bases between. The CDR3 has 14 residues. The CDR3 spells CASSQDTSSYEQYF. The DNA for the CDR3 is TGTGCCAGCAGCCAAGATACGAGTTCCTACGAGCAGTACTTC.